Described below is a single T cell receptor (beta chain) sequence and its context. Profiling relied on immunoSEQ multiplex PCR, and the TCRdb table lists in-frame clones only, not all of them. The sample lists about 220,000 clones, around 94% occurring once. Germline assignment: CDR1 MGHRA and CDR2 YSYEKL. The CDR3 spans 12 residues. Trimming pared 3 bases from V and 3 bases from J, leaving 5 bases between. This record comes from a study of control samples from healthy donors and cancer patients. The source is a man aged 50-59 years in good health. This chain connects TRBV4-1 to TRBJ1-2; unclear D gene. Sequences were obtained from blood. In nucleotides, the CDR3 is TGCGCCAGCAGCCAGCCTTACTATGGCTACACCTTC. This encodes CASSQPYYGYTF.